This note documents a single T cell receptor (beta chain) sequence. Profiling relied on immunoSEQ multiplex PCR, and the TCRdb table lists in-frame clones only, not all of them. The top ten clones hold 1.5% to 2% of a sample with roughly 190,000 clones, approximately 91% of them seen once. These data come from a study of control samples from healthy donors and cancer patients. Germline values: CDR1 MGHRA, CDR2 YSYEKL. The CDR3 consists of 13 residues. The V and J ends lost 3 bases and 8 bases respectively, with 10 bases between them. This sequence joins TRBV4-1 and TRBJ1-4; no reliable D call. Sequencing used blood. The receptor's source is a man aged 25 to 40 in good health. CDR3 sequence reads: CASSQWRREKLFF. In nucleotides, the CDR3 is TGCGCCAGCAGCCAGTGGAGGCGGGAAAAACTGTTTTTT.